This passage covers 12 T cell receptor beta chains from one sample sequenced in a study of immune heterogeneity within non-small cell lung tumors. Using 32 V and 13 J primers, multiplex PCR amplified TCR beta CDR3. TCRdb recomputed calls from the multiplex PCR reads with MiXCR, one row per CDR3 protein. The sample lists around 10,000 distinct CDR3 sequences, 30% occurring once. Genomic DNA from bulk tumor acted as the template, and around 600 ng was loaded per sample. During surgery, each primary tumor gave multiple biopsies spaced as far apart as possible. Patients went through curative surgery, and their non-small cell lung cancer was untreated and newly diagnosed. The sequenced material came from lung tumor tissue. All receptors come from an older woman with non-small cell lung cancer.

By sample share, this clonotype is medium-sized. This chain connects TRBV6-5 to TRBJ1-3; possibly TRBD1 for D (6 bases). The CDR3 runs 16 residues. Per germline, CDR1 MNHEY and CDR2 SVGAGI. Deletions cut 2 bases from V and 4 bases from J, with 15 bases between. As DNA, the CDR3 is TGTGCCAGCAGTTACCGCTCTAGGACAGCCGGAAACACCATATATTTT. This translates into CASSYRSRTAGNTIYF.

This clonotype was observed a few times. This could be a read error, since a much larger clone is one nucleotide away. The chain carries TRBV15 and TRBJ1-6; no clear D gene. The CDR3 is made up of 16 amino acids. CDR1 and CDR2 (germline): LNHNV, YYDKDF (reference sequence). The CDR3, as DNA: TGTACCACCAGCAGAGATCTGCGGGGTGGGAATTCACCCCTCCACTTT. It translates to CTTSRDLRGGNSPLHF.

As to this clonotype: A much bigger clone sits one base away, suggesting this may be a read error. The CDR3 sequence: CDSSSGFPRGGQARNQPQHF. In DNA form, the CDR3 reads TGCGACAGCAGCTCCGGTTTCCCCCGGGGGGGGCAGGCTCGCAATCAGCCCCAGCATTTT. The rearrangement uses TRBV5-1 and TRBJ1-5, with a weak D call TRBD1 (6 bases). This CDR3 comprises 20 residues. CDR1 and CDR2 from the germline V gene are SGHRS and YFSETQ.

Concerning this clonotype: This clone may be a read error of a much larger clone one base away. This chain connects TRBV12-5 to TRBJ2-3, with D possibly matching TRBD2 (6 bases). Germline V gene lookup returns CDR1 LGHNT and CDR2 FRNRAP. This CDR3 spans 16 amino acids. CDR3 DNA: TGTGCTAGTGGTGCCCCCGGGCGGGACGGCACAGATACGAAGTATTTT. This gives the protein CASGAPGRDGTDTKYF.

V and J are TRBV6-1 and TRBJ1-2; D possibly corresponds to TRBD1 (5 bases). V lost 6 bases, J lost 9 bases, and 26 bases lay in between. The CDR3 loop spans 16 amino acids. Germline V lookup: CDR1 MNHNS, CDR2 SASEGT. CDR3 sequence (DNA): TGTGCCAGCAGGCCAACCGCCTCCGGTCAGGGAAGGAGCTACACCTTC. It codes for CASRPTASGQGRSYTF.

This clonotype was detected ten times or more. DNA for the CDR3: TGTGCCAGTAGTAGGCTAGCGGGGCTAAATGAGCAGTTCTTC. Residues: CASSRLAGLNEQFF. The V and J genes are TRBV19 and TRBJ2-1, with 9 bases that match TRBD2. CDR1 and CDR2 (germline): LNHDA, SQIVND (reference sequence). V shed 4 bases, J shed 7 bases, and the junction held 5 bases outside the gene matches. The CDR3 has 14 residues.

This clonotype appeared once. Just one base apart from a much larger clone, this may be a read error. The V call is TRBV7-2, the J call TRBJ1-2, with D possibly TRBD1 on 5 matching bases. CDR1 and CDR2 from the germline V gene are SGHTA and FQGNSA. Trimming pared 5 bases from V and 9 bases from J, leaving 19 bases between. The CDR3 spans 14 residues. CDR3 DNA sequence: TGTGCCAGCAGCCTCTTGGGGTCCAGGGATTGCTACACCTTC. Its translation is CASSLLGSRDCYTF.

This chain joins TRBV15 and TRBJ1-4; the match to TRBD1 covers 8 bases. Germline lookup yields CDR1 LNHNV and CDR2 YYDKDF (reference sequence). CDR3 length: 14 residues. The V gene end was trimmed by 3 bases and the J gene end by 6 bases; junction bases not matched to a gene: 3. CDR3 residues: CATSRGQVDEKLFF. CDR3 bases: TGTGCCACCAGCAGGGGACAGGTGGATGAAAAACTGTTTTTT.

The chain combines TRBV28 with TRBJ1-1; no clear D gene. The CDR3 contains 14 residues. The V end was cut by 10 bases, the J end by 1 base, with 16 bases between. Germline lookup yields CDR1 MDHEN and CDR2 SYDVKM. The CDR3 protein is CAISLAWKNTEAFF. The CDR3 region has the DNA TGTGCCATCAGCTTGGCATGGAAGAACACTGAAGCTTTCTTT.

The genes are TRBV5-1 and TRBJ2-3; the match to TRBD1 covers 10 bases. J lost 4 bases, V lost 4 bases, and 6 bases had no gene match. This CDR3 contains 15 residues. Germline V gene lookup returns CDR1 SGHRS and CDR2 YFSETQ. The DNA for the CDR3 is TGCGCCAGCAGCCTCCAGGACAGGGGGGCAGATACGCAGTATTTT. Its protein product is CASSLQDRGADTQYF.

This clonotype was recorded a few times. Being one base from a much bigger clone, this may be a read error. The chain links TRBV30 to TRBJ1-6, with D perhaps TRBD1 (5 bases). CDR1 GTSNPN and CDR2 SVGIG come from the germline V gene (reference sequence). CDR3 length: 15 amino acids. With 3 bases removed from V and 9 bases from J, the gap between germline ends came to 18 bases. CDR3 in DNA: TGTGCCTGGAGAATACTTGGGGGGGAATTTTCACCCCTCCACTTT. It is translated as CAWRILGGEFSPLHF.

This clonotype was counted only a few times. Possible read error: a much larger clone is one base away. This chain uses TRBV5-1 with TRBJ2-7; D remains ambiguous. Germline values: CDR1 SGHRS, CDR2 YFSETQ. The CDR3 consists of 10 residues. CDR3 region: CARSSYGQYF. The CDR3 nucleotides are TGCGCCAGGTCCTCCTACGGGCAGTACTTC.